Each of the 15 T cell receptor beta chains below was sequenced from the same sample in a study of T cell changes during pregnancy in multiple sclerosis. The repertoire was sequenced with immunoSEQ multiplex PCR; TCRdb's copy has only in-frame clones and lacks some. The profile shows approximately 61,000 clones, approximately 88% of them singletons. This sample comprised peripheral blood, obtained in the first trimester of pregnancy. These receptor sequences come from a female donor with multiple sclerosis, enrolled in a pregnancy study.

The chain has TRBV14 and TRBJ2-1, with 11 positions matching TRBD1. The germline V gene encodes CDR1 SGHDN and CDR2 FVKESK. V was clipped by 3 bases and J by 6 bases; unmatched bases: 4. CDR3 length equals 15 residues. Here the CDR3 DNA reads TGTGCCAGCAGCCATCTCGGACAGGGGGCCAATGAGCAGTTCTTC. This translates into CASSHLGQGANEQFF. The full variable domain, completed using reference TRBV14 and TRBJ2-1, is EAGVTQFPSHSVIEKGQTVTLRCDPISGHDNLYWYRRVMGKEIKFLLHFVKESKQDESGMPNNRFLAERTGGTYSTLKVQPAELEDSGVYFCASSHLGQGANEQFFGPGTRLTVL.

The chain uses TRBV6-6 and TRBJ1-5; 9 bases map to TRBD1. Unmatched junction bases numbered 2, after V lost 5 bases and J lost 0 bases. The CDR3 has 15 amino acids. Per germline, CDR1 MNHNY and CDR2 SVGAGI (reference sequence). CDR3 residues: CASSGTGTSNQPQHF. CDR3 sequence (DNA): TGTGCCAGCAGTGGGACAGGGACTAGCAATCAGCCCCAGCATTTT.

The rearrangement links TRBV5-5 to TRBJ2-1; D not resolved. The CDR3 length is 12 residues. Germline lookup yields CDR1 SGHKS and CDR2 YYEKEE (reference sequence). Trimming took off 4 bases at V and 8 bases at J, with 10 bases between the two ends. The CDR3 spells CASSLDFYEQFF. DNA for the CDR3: TGTGCCAGCAGCCTAGACTTCTATGAGCAGTTCTTC. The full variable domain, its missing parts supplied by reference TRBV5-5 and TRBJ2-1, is DAGVTQSPTHLIKTRGQQVTLRCSPISGHKSVSWYQQVLGQGPQFIFQYYEKEERGRGNFPDRFSARQFPNYSSELNVNALLLGDSALYLCASSLDFYEQFFGPGTRLTVL.

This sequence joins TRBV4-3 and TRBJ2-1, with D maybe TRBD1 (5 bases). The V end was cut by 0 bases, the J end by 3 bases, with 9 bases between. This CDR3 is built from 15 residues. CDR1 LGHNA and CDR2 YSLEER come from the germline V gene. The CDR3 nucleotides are TGCGCCAGCAGCCAAGATCAGGGCTACTACAATGAGCAGTTCTTC. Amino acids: CASSQDQGYYNEQFF.

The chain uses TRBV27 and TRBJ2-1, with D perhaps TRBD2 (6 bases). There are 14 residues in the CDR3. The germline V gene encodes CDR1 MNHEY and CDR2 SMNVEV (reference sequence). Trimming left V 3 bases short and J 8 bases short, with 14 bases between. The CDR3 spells CASSFWGEEDEQFF. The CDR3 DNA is TGTGCCAGCAGTTTTTGGGGGGAGGAGGATGAGCAGTTCTTC.

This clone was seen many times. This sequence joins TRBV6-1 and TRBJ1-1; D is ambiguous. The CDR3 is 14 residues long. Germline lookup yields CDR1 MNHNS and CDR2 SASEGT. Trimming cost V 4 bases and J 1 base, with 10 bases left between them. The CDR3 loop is CASSVEGPNTEAFF. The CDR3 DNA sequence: TGTGCCAGCAGTGTCGAGGGCCCGAACACTGAAGCTTTCTTT.

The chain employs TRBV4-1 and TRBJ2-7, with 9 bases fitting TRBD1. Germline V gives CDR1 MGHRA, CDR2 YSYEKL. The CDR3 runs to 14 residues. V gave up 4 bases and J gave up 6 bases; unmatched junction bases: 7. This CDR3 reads CASSLGQGNPEQYF. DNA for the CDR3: TGCGCCAGCAGCCTCGGACAGGGGAATCCCGAGCAGTACTTC.

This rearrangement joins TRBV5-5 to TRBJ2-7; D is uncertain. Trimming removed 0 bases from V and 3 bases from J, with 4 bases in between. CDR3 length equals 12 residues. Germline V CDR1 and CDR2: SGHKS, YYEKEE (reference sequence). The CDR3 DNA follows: TGTGCCAGCAGCTTGGCCATCTACGAGCAGTACTTC. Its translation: CASSLAIYEQYF.

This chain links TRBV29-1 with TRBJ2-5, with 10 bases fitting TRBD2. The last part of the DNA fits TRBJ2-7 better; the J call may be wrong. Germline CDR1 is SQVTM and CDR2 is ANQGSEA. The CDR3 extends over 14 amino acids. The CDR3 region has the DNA TGCAGCGTTGAAGCTAGCGGGAGCGGCTACGAGCAGTACTTC. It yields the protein CSVEASGSGYEQYF.

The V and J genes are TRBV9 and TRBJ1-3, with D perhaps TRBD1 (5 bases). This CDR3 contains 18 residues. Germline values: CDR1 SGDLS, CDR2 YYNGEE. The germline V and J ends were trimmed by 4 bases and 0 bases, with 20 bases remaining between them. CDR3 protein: CASSYSGDYLNSGNTIYF. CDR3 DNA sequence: TGTGCCAGCAGCTACAGTGGGGACTACCTTAACTCTGGAAACACCATATATTTT.

CDR3 loop: CASSLTSNEQFF. DNA of the CDR3: TGCGCCAGCAGCTTGACTTCCAATGAGCAGTTCTTC. The chain links TRBV5-1 to TRBJ2-1; D not certain. Germline CDR1 SGHRS, CDR2 YFSETQ. The CDR3 sequence is 12 residues long. The ends were cut back, 1 base at V and 6 bases at J, with 5 bases in the middle.

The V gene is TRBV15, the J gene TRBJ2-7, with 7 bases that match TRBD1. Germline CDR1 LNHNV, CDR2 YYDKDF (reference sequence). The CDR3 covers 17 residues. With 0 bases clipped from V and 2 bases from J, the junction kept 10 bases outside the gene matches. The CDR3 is CATSRDQVKGATYEQYF. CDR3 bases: TGTGCCACCAGCAGAGATCAGGTCAAGGGGGCTACCTACGAGCAGTACTTC.

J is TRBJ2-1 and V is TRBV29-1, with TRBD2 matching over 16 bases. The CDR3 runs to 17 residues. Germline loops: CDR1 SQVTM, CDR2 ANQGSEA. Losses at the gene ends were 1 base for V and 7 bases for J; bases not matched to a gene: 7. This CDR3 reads CSVEGGLAGGPRNEQFF. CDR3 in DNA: TGCAGCGTTGAAGGGGGACTAGCGGGAGGGCCGCGGAATGAGCAGTTCTTC.

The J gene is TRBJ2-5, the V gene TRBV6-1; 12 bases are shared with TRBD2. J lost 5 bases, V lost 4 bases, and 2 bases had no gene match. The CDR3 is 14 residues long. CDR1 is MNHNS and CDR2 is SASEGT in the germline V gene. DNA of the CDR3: TGTGCCAGCAGTGTCCTAGCGGGAGGGGAGACCCAGTACTTC. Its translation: CASSVLAGGETQYF.

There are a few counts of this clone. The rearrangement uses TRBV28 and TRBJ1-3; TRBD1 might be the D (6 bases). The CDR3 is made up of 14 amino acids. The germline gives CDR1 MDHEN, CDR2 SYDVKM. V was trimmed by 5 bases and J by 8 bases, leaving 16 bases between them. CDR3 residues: CASSPHDRRDTIYF. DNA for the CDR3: TGTGCCAGCAGTCCTCACGACAGGCGAGACACCATATATTTT.